The TCR beta chain described here comes from a study of regulatory T cells in long-lasting Graves disease. The overall study: The antithyroid drugs taken by newly diagnosed Graves' patients had been used for under 3 months.

Time point denoted: newly diagnosed GD, antithyroid drugs for less than 3 months. Generation of the TCR library employed RNA extracted from PBMCs. Graves' disease diagnosis relied on American Thyroid Association guidelines. In its sample, this clonotype was seen many times. This CDR3 contains 14 residues. Germline CDR1 is SQVTM and CDR2 is ANQGSEA. V lost 4 bases and J 4 bases, leaving 16 bases between the germline ends. Construction of TCR beta libraries relied on iRepertoire HTBI primers and on Arm-PCR targeting CDR3 regions. In TCRdb, the multiplex PCR reads were re-called with MiXCR into one record per CDR3 protein. The sample lists hundreds of thousands of distinct CDR3 sequences; about 14% were seen once. This same sample was also taken into another study, of T cells in Graves' hyperthyroidism and ophthalmopathy. As that report states: In making diagnoses, clinical symptoms, serum thyroxine and TRAb, thyroid ultrasound and orbital computed tomography were all used.

This sequence was found in a man under 40 with Graves disease. The rearrangement links TRBV29-1 to TRBJ1-2; D ambiguous. The specimen was peripheral blood mononuclear cells (PBMCs), collected at new diagnosis, from a patient treated with antithyroid drugs. This CDR3 reads CSVGLQKSPYGYTF. DNA of the CDR3: TGCAGCGTTGGTTTACAAAAGTCCCCCTATGGCTACACCTTC.